This entry describes one TCR beta chain. The antigen it recognizes is unknown. One base away there is no much larger clone; base qualities are not given. Germline trimming amounts to 6 bases on V and 4 bases on J, with 5 as the count of junction bases outside the gene matches. CDR1 MDHEN and CDR2 SYDVKM are derived from the germline V gene. The CDR3 runs 13 amino acids, cysteine and phenylalanine included. Only CDR3 DNA is held: 39 bases, read in frame from base 1. Systemically healthy Caucasian individuals from Russia, 35 to 50 in total and aged about 6 to 100 years, were included as donors. Around 9.7 milliliters of peripheral blood were collected from each donor into EDTA-treated Vacutainer tubes. Ficoll-Paque density-gradient centrifugation was used to isolate PBMCs, with at least 6.5 million per sample. Total RNA, at least 5 micrograms per sample, was extracted from PBMCs with Trizol reagent. The percentages of naive CD45RAhigh/CD27high T cells were determined by flow cytometry on a PBMC aliquot from every donor.

The sample belongs to a study of blood T cells in healthy people across ages (dated by TCRdb to 2014 to 2015). Turning to the overall study: In model experiments, template switching captured roughly one uniquely barcoded TCR beta cDNA molecule for every two T cells. The study measured age-related changes in TCR beta repertoire diversity using deep sequencing normalized with unique cDNA molecular identifiers. The donors were divided into four age groups: young (average around 16 years), middle-aged (under 40), aged (roughly 60) and long-lived (around 87). To avoid experimental bias, donors of different ages were distributed randomly across sequencing lanes. The study analyzed two additional independent replicas of 1 million unique cDNA reads from the same blood draw for two donors, one aged 18 to 29 and one aged 80 or older. Findings and caveats that apply to the study as a whole: Since profiling was done on bulk unsorted PBMCs, naive and antigen-experienced compartments could not be conclusively compared. Because donor CMV infection status was unknown, age-related changes in expanded clonotypes were potentially confounded. A strong correlation was found between observed TCR beta diversity and the percentage of naive T cells measured by flow cytometry. Compared with the aged group, more naive CD4+ T cells, fewer expanded clones and increased TCR diversity were shown by the long-lived group, suggesting age selection. Estimates of total diversity based on one million sequenced T cells were considered lower bounds and underestimates. Observed TCR beta diversity per million T cells fell roughly linearly with age, and a significant reduction was already apparent by age about 38.

Library generation was performed with 5' RACE. The reads were generated on an Illumina HiSeq 2500. A second PCR of roughly 7 to 12 cycles was run with a J-beta primer mix and a sample-barcoded 5' primer. A template-switch 5' adaptor carrying 12 random nucleotides introduced a unique molecular identifier onto each TCR beta cDNA molecule. At least 3 million CDR3-containing paired-end reads were obtained from each sample. First-strand cDNA synthesis was performed from all RNA using the Mint cDNA synthesis kit, with priming by a TRBC-specific oligonucleotide. Following uracil-DNA glycosylase treatment, a first 18-cycle PCR with universal primers M1SS and BC2_uni_R was performed on all cDNA. Under the source paper's analysis protocol: Normalization of each sample was performed by random selection of 1 million high-quality reads, each carrying a distinct molecular identifier. Reads sharing molecular identifiers were discarded rather than binned into consensus sequences. MiTCR, with a Q25 quality threshold and the strictest error-elimination algorithm, was used for CDR3 identification, clonotype clustering and error correction. Lower-bound total TCR beta diversity was estimated with a nonparametric unseen species model using Euler transformation. The raw public reads went through TCRdb reprocessing: fastp at Q25, MiXCR clone calling, in-frame beta chains kept. Under each unique CDR3 protein, matching rows form one entry showing the most common genes and DNA. TCRdb's processing, not the authors', yielded these V and J calls. This sample has approximately 1.5 million distinct CDR3 sequences in its table, and about 32% of those were observed once. The top ten constitute around 11% of the sample.

The receptor chain draws on TRBV28 and TRBJ1-2, and TRBD1 matches 7 of the central bases. This sequence was found in a woman in her 30s in good health. Sequenced material: blood. The nucleotide sequence is given as TGTGCCAGCAGGCCGGGACAGTCCTATGGCTACACCTTC. Its product reads: CASRPGQSYGYTF.